These 10 T cell receptor beta chains originate from one sample sequenced in a study of control samples from healthy donors and cancer patients. Clones were sequenced by immunoSEQ multiplex PCR, and TCRdb holds only the in-frame ones, with some missing. Seen here are around 110,000 clones, 88% observed once, and the top ten hold less than 3%. Sequenced input: blood. Source of these receptors: a woman in her 70s in good health.

V is TRBV19 and J is TRBJ1-1; tentative D call: TRBD1 (5 bases). CDR3 length equals 14 residues. Per the germline V gene, CDR1 is LNHDA and CDR2 is SQIVND (reference sequence). Between the trimmed V and J ends, which lost 7 bases and 0 bases, there was a span of 12 bases. Here the CDR3 DNA reads TGTGCCAGTAATTGGGGGTTGGTGAACACTGAAGCTTTCTTT. This codes for CASNWGLVNTEAFF.

The chain has TRBV9 and TRBJ1-4; possible D gene TRBD1, 5 bases. Germline CDR1 is SGDLS and CDR2 is YYNGEE. V gave up 4 bases and J gave up 10 bases, with 17 bases separating them. The CDR3 loop spans 14 amino acids. CDR3 residues: CASSSYSSQGKLFF. CDR3 bases: TGTGCCAGCAGCTCATACAGCTCTCAGGGAAAACTGTTTTTT. The variable domain in full, completed from reference TRBV9 and TRBJ1-4, reads DSGVTQTPKHLITATGQRVTLRCSPRSGDLSVYWYQQSLDQGLQFLIQYYNGEERAKGNILERFSAQQFPDLHSELNLSSLELGDSALYFCASSSYSSQGKLFFGSGTQLSVL.

This clone was picked up one time. The CDR3 DNA sequence: TGCAGTGCTAGTAAAAGGACAGGGAGGTGGACTGAAGCTTTCTTT. Its translation: CSASKRTGRWTEAFF. The chain is built from TRBV20-1 and TRBJ1-1; 8 bases line up with TRBD1. This CDR3 is built from 15 residues. CDR1 is DFQATT and CDR2 is SNEGSKA in the germline V gene (reference sequence). V lost 3 bases and J lost 5; bases outside the gene matches: 11.

This clone was counted a few times. This chain joins TRBV7-8 and TRBJ2-1; no reliable D call. CDR1 is SGHVS and CDR2 is FQNEAQ in the germline V gene. Trimming removed 1 base from V and 7 bases from J, with 17 bases in between. CDR3 size: 16 residues. For the CDR3, the DNA is TGTGCCAGCAGCTTAGTTGTTACTACCAGCTTGAATGAGCAGTTCTTC. Translated: CASSLVVTTSLNEQFF.

This rearrangement joins TRBV5-4 to TRBJ2-3; no clear D. This CDR3 spans 14 amino acids. Trimming took 10 bases from V and 1 from J, leaving 16 bases between them. Germline values: CDR1 SGHNT, CDR2 YYREEE (reference sequence). The CDR3 nucleotides are TGTGCCGTAAGGACGGCCCAGCGCACAGATACGCAGTATTTT. It codes for CAVRTAQRTDTQYF.

The rearrangement uses TRBV5-1 and TRBJ1-2; D is uncertain. CDR3 length: 15 residues. CDR1 and CDR2 (germline): SGHRS, YFSETQ. V lost 0 bases and J lost 5, with 14 bases in between. CDR3 coding DNA: TGCGCCAGCAGCTTGGGGTGGCTGCAGAAATATGGCTACACCTTC. It translates to CASSLGWLQKYGYTF.

In this sample, this clone turned up a few times. This sequence joins TRBV12-3 or TRBV12-4 and TRBJ1-1; D might be TRBD1 (6 bases). Trimming took 6 bases from V and 11 from J, leaving 19 bases between them. CDR3 length: 13 residues. CDR3 nucleotide sequence: TGTGCCAGCAGGGCCGGACAGACTCCGGTGGCTTTCTTT. Protein: CASRAGQTPVAFF.

This clone was seen only a few times. This chain joins TRBV3-1 (or the pseudogene TRBV3-2) and TRBJ1-1, with D possibly matching TRBD1 (5 bases). The CDR3 contains 13 residues. Germline loops: CDR1 LGHDT, CDR2 YNNKEL (reference sequence). The V end was cut by 4 bases, the J end by 3 bases, with 9 bases between. This chain's CDR3 is CASSLKGHTEAFF. The DNA for the CDR3 is TGTGCCAGCAGCCTGAAGGGGCACACTGAAGCTTTCTTT.

The V gene is TRBV5-8, the J gene TRBJ1-5; no clear D gene. Germline CDR1 SGHTS, CDR2 YDEGEE. This CDR3 spans 13 amino acids. V dropped 0 bases and J dropped 1 base, with 2 bases sitting between them. The CDR3 reads CASSLDSNQPQHF. The CDR3, as DNA: TGTGCCAGCAGCTTGGACAGCAATCAGCCCCAGCATTTT.

The chain combines TRBV3-1 (or the pseudogene TRBV3-2) with TRBJ2-7, with D possibly being TRBD1 (6 bases). CDR3 size: 16 residues. V lost 2 bases and J lost 2, with 16 bases in between. The germline V gene has CDR1 LGHDT and CDR2 YNNKEL (reference sequence). Written as DNA, the CDR3 is TGTGCCAGCAGCCAAACACCCGGGACAAGAGCCTACGAGCAGTACTTC. Its protein product is CASSQTPGTRAYEQYF.